This T cell receptor beta chain emerged from a study of blood T cell repertoires in COVID-19. Overall study: There were acute and convalescent COVID-19 samples, and they came from the United States, Italy and Spain. In each case, the material was cDNA or gDNA derived from T cells, B-cell-depleted T cells, or PBMCs.

Trimming shortened V by 2 bases and J by 1 base, and 12 bases separated the two germline ends. The CDR3 consists of 15 residues. CDR1 is SGHNT, CDR2 YYREEE, per germline (reference sequence). Data came from immunoSEQ multiplex PCR; TCRdb stores just in-frame clones and leaves some out. This repertoire shows about 16,000 clones, 85% to 90% found once; its top ten account for less than 25%. The sequence came from a man in his 60s with acute or convalescent COVID-19. Sequencing input: peripheral blood. J is TRBJ2-5 and V is TRBV5-4, with a possible D match to TRBD1 (6 bases). CDR3: CASSLGTHSQETQYF. CDR3 nucleotide sequence: TGTGCCAGCAGCTTAGGGACACATAGCCAAGAGACCCAGTACTTC. The full variable domain, in which reference TRBV5-4 and TRBJ2-5 provide the parts outside the CDR3, is ETGVTQSPTHLIKTRGQQVTLRCSSQSGHNTVSWYQQALGQGPQFIFQYYREEENGRGNFPPRFSGLQFPNYSSELNVNALELDDSALYLCASSLGTHSQETQYFGPGTRLLVL.